Below, one T cell receptor (beta chain) is given with its context. Its antigen is not known. Adult donors, all healthy and HIV-negative, had no recent acute infections or vaccinations. V shed 11 bases and J 5 bases; nucleotides not matched to a gene: 4. Germline-derived CDR1 and CDR2 are KGHSH and LQKENI. The CDR3 is 13 amino acids. This record belongs to a study of shared clonotypes between healthy human individuals. On the study more broadly: CD8 memory received one plate per donor, CD8 naive two, CD4 memory three and CD4 naive three.

Assay used: immunoSEQ multiplex PCR; TCRdb lists only in-frame clones, some missing. The sample lists about 960,000 clones; approximately 80% were seen once. Study-level results: Generation of non-shared clonotypes was less probable than generation of clonotypes shared by all four donors.

The chain combines TRBV18 with TRBJ1-6; TRBD1 matches at 9 bases. The TCR was taken from a man aged 18 to 35 in good health. The sequenced sample was memory CD4+ T cells sorted from blood. Indicated subset: CD45RA-negative fraction. CDR3 sequence (DNA): TGTGCCGGAACAGGGGGCAATAATTCACCCCTCCACTTT. This encodes CAGTGGNNSPLHF.